This T cell receptor (beta chain) was documented in a study of lymphopenia after photon versus proton radiotherapy. Assay used: immunoSEQ multiplex PCR; TCRdb lists only in-frame clones, some missing. The sample carries about 17,000 clones, about nine tenths recorded once. Regarding this clone: Its antigen is not known.

Study observations and caveats: Oligoclonal CD8+ Temra expansion after nadir drove photon patients' diversity drop. Under photons, naive T cells and diversity fell while effector/memory populations rose. Better survival with proton therapy was suggested as possible, not demonstrated. A bigger post-nadir fall in TCR diversity correlated inversely with survival time in deceased patients.

The receptor was derived from a man aged 55-75 years with pancreatic cancer. The sequences come from peripheral blood, collected from a patient treated with photon-based radiotherapy.

The CDR3 nucleotides read TGTGCCAGCAGCTCAAGACACGTTCTCTCTGGAAACACCATATATTTT. It translates to CASSSRHVLSGNTIYF. J is TRBJ1-3 and V is TRBV5-6; D ambiguous. In germline, CDR1 is SGHDT, CDR2 YYEEEE. This CDR3 has 16 residues. Trimming took 3 bases from V and 0 from J, leaving 13 bases between them.